The 23 T cell receptor beta chains below were found in one sample sequenced in a study of regulatory T cells in long-lasting Graves disease (dated by TCRdb to 2020 to 2023). To prepare the library, multiplex PCR was applied. The sequencer was an Illumina HiSeq 4000. TCR beta libraries were built with iRepertoire HTBI primers and Arm-PCR amplification of CDR3 regions. In-frame beta chains were kept once TCRdb had trimmed the public reads at Q25 with fastp and called clones with MiXCR. Every entry covers one CDR3 protein and lists the most common genes and DNA from its rows. The sample includes hundreds of thousands of distinct CDR3 sequences, with roughly 15% observed a single time. The ten top clones hold 18% of the sample. What this sample's time point label stands for: newly diagnosed GD, antithyroid drugs for less than 3 months. For both TCR sequencing and RNA sequencing, RNA was extracted from PBMCs using TRIzol.

The same data also went into a second study, on T cells in Graves' hyperthyroidism and ophthalmopathy.

Source: peripheral blood mononuclear cells (PBMCs), taken at new diagnosis, from a patient treated with antithyroid drugs. The receptors stem from a woman in her 30s with Graves disease. Donor details come from another sample of the same person, matched by shared clones.

This clonotype has only a few counts. The rearrangement uses TRBV6-1 and TRBJ1-5; a weak D match, TRBD1 (6 bases). Trimming pared 2 bases from V and 5 bases from J, leaving 13 bases between. This CDR3 comprises 15 residues. Germline V gives CDR1 MNHNS, CDR2 SASEGT. The CDR3 DNA reads TGTGCCAGCAGTGAAATGACAGGATGGGATCAGCCCCAGCATTTT. Translated, it gives CASSEMTGWDQPQHF.

The chain couples TRBV10-3 to TRBJ1-6; the D is unclear. The CDR3 totals 15 residues. V lost 6 bases to trimming and J lost 6 bases, with 15 bases between them. Germline values: CDR1 ENHRY, CDR2 SYGVKD. This chain's CDR3 is CAIRPDGEPNSPLHF. For the CDR3, the DNA is TGTGCCATCAGACCTGATGGGGAGCCTAATTCACCCCTCCACTTT.

This clonotype was recorded at least ten times. The chain carries TRBV20-1 and TRBJ2-7; TRBD2 agrees at 7 bases. The germline V gene has CDR1 DFQATT and CDR2 SNEGSKA (reference sequence). With V trimmed by 6 bases and J by 6 bases, 17 bases remained unmatched. The CDR3 is 15 residues long. The CDR3 loop reads CSAPRTSSSTGEQYF. Written as DNA, the CDR3 is TGCAGTGCCCCGCGGACTAGTTCAAGCACGGGCGAGCAGTACTTC.

A few counts support this clonotype. The DNA of the CDR3 is TGTGCCACCAGTGATACGGTTTATGGCTACACCTTC. Translating it yields CATSDTVYGYTF. The chain employs TRBV24-1 and TRBJ1-2; D gene uncertain. V lost 3 bases to trimming and J lost 5 bases, with 6 bases between them. This CDR3 is built from 12 residues. Germline V gives CDR1 KGHDR, CDR2 SFDVKD.

The chain recombines TRBV12-3 or TRBV12-4 with TRBJ2-2; TRBD2 aligns across 14 bases. V was pared by 6 bases and J by 7 bases, with 16 bases of the junction left unmatched. The CDR3 is 19 residues long. The CDR3 nucleotides read TGTGCCAGCAGCCATCAAGGGACTAGCGGGAGAGCTGCGGGCGGGGAGCTGTTTTTT. As protein: CASSHQGTSGRAAGGELFF.

The chain recombines TRBV4-1 with TRBJ2-1; D unclear. Germline V gives CDR1 MGHRA, CDR2 YSYEKL. The CDR3 runs to 15 residues. V lost 0 bases and J 8 bases, leaving 14 bases between the germline ends. As DNA, the CDR3 is TGCGCCAGCAGCCAAGATATCGCAAGAAAGGATGAGCAGTTCTTC. This codes for CASSQDIARKDEQFF.

The sample holds a few counts of this clonotype. This chain uses TRBV6-9 with TRBJ2-5; 10 positions agree with TRBD2. Germline-derived CDR1 and CDR2 are MNHGY and SVAAGI. The CDR3 is made up of 14 amino acids. With 3 bases clipped from V and 7 bases from J, the junction kept 5 bases outside the gene matches. CDR3 nucleotide sequence: TGTGCCAGCAGTTACCCGGCTAGCGGGGGGACCCAGTACTTC. Translated, it gives CASSYPASGGTQYF.

The sample holds many counts of this clonotype. J is TRBJ2-7 and V is TRBV28; D possibly matches TRBD1 or TRBD2 (5 bases each). The V and J ends lost 6 bases and 11 bases respectively, with 14 bases between them. CDR3 length equals 11 residues. Germline V gene sequence: CDR1 MDHEN, CDR2 SYDVKM. CDR3 bases: TGTGCCAGCAGGAAGGGACCCGGGAAGTACTTC. Amino acid sequence: CASRKGPGKYF.

This clonotype was recorded at least ten times. J is TRBJ2-7 and V is TRBV11-2; tentative D call: TRBD1 (5 bases). In germline, CDR1 is SGHAT, CDR2 FQNNGV. V was trimmed by 1 base and J by 0 bases, leaving 7 bases between them. The CDR3 sequence is 14 residues long. This chain's CDR3 is CASSLGTYSYEQYF. CDR3 sequence (DNA): TGTGCCAGCAGCTTAGGGACATACTCCTACGAGCAGTACTTC.

This clonotype was observed a handful of times. The chain recombines TRBV18 with TRBJ2-5; TRBD2 agrees at 7 bases. In germline, CDR1 is KGHSH, CDR2 LQKENI. V shed 2 bases, J shed 5 bases, and the junction held 17 bases outside the gene matches. The CDR3 covers 18 residues. The CDR3 reads CASSPTDRRLASGETQYF. The CDR3 DNA follows: TGTGCCAGCTCACCAACAGATCGAAGACTAGCCTCAGGGGAGACCCAGTACTTC.

This clonotype was counted only a few times. This sequence joins TRBV3-1 and TRBJ2-7; D is undetermined. Deletions cut 2 bases from V and 4 bases from J, with 27 bases between. The CDR3 extends over 19 amino acids. Germline V gene sequence: CDR1 LGHDT, CDR2 YNNKEL (reference sequence). The DNA of the CDR3 is TGTGCCAGCAGCCAACGTCGATTGGCGATAAGACGGCCCGCATACGAGCAGTACTTC. This translates into CASSQRRLAIRRPAYEQYF.

This clonotype was counted at least ten times. V and J are TRBV7-2 and TRBJ2-7; TRBD2 agrees at 13 bases. The CDR3 totals 15 residues. CDR1 is SGHTA and CDR2 is FQGNSA in the germline V gene. V was clipped by 5 bases and J by 4 bases; unmatched bases: 5. The chain's CDR3 is CASSPELAGGYEQYF. CDR3 DNA: TGTGCCAGCAGCCCCGAACTAGCGGGAGGGTACGAGCAGTACTTC.

The genes are TRBV27 and TRBJ2-3, with no clear D. Looked up from germline, CDR1 is MNHEY and CDR2 is SMNVEV (reference sequence). There are 13 residues in the CDR3. The germline V and J ends were trimmed by 4 bases and 4 bases, with 9 bases remaining between them. The CDR3 sequence: CASSYKRADTQYF. Here the CDR3 DNA reads TGTGCCAGCAGTTATAAGAGAGCAGATACGCAGTATTTT.

This clonotype was seen ten or more times. This sequence joins TRBV5-1 and TRBJ2-1; 12 bases match TRBD1. Germline V CDR1 and CDR2: SGHRS, YFSETQ. CDR3 size: 16 residues. Germline trimming cut 0 bases from V and 9 bases from J; bases unmatched to any gene: 7. The CDR3 loop is CASSLALGQGAGEQFF. CDR3 sequence (DNA): TGCGCCAGCAGCTTGGCCTTGGGACAGGGGGCTGGTGAGCAGTTCTTC.

This chain links TRBV5-1 with TRBJ1-1, with 11 bases identical to TRBD1. The CDR3 is 17 residues long. The germline gives CDR1 SGHRS, CDR2 YFSETQ. The junction had 8 bases not matched to a gene; V was cut back by 0 bases and J by 4 bases. The CDR3 reads CASSLAFSGTGGTEAFF. Here the CDR3 DNA reads TGCGCCAGCAGCTTGGCGTTTTCCGGGACAGGGGGCACTGAAGCTTTCTTT.

The chain combines TRBV20-1 with TRBJ1-1; D is unclear. Trimming stripped 0 bases from V and 7 bases from J, with 21 bases between. Per germline, CDR1 DFQATT and CDR2 SNEGSKA (reference sequence). The CDR3 totals 16 residues. The CDR3 is CSARDYFYPEHDEAFF. The CDR3 nucleotides are TGCAGTGCTAGAGATTATTTCTATCCCGAACATGATGAAGCTTTCTTT.

This clonotype was counted a few times. One end of the junction is discordant with germline, which a read error may explain. The chain links TRBV28 to TRBJ2-5, with no clear D. This CDR3 region has 18 residues. Germline V gene sequence: CDR1 MDHEN, CDR2 SYDVKM. The DNA for the CDR3 is TGTGCCAGCAGTCCACCCACACACCCTCGCGAGGTTCTGGAGACCCAGTGCTTC. Translated, it gives CASSPPTHPREVLETQCF.

The chain joins TRBV27 to TRBJ2-2; TRBD2 matches at 10 bases. The CDR3 sequence is 16 residues long. J lost 0 bases, V lost 5 bases, and 3 bases had no gene match. CDR1 and CDR2 from the germline V gene are MNHEY and SMNVEV (reference sequence). The CDR3 nucleotides read TGTGCCAGCAGTACACTAGCGGGGTCGAACACCGGGGAGCTGTTTTTT. Protein: CASSTLAGSNTGELFF.

This clonotype has only a few counts. The CDR3 loop is CAWSVGQGAPYEQYF. The CDR3 DNA is TGTGCCTGGAGTGTGGGACAGGGGGCTCCCTACGAGCAGTACTTC. This chain connects TRBV30 to TRBJ2-7, with 12 bases identical to TRBD1. Germline V gene sequence: CDR1 GTSNPN, CDR2 SVGIG (reference sequence). This CDR3 contains 15 residues. The junction had 2 bases not matched to a gene; V was cut back by 0 bases and J by 2 bases.

In regard to this clonotype: This may come from a read error, since a much larger clone is one base off. As the CDR3 is not closed by the conserved phenylalanine or tryptophan, this likely results from a read error. The CDR3 here is CASSLGGWDKPQHL. CDR3 coding DNA: TGTGCCAGCAGCTTAGGCGGGTGGGATAAGCCCCAGCATCTT. This chain links TRBV7-2 with TRBJ1-5; D remains unclear. V lost 1 base and J 8 bases, leaving 12 bases between the germline ends. The CDR3 runs 14 residues. CDR1 and CDR2 from the germline V gene are SGHTA and FQGNSA.

Concerning this clonotype: A far larger clone lies a single base away; this is likely a read error. This sequence joins TRBV12-3 or TRBV12-4 and TRBJ2-1; 7 bases match TRBD1. The J call may be incorrect, as the DNA end agrees better with TRBJ2-5. CDR3 length: 13 amino acids. The CDR3 DNA is TGTGCCAGCAAGACAGGGCTTCCGGAGACCCAGTACTTC. Translating it yields CASKTGLPETQYF.

This clonotype was counted a few times. The rearrangement uses TRBV18 and TRBJ2-4; TRBD1 agrees at 12 bases. This CDR3 is built from 18 residues. Losses at the gene ends were 4 bases for V and 0 bases for J; bases not matched to a gene: 7. Germline values: CDR1 KGHSH, CDR2 LQKENI. The CDR3 sequence: CASSLLGQGARAKNIQYF. The DNA of the CDR3 is TGTGCCAGCTCACTACTGGGACAGGGGGCGAGAGCCAAAAACATTCAGTACTTC.

With respect to this clonotype: At one boundary the junction diverges from the germline segment, which might be a read error. The J gene is TRBJ2-1, the V gene TRBV19; D is perhaps TRBD2 (6 bases). CDR1 LNHDA and CDR2 SQIVND come from the germline V gene (reference sequence). This CDR3 spans 15 amino acids. The chain's CDR3 is CASRIADYLQSEQFF. DNA for the CDR3: TGTGCCAGTAGGATAGCGGACTATTTACAATCTGAGCAGTTCTTC.